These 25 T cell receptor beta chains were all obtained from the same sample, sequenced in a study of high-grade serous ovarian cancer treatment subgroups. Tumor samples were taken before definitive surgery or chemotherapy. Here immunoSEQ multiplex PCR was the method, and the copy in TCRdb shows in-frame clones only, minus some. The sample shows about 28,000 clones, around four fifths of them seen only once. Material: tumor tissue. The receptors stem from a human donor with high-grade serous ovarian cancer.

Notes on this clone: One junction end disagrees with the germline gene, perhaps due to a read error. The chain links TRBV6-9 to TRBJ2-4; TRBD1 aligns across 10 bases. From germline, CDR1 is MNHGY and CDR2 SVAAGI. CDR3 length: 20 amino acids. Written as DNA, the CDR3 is TGTGCCAGCAGTGATTCAGAATGGGACAGGGGCGGGGGACCCTCAAACATTCAGTACTTC. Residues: CASSDSEWDRGGGPSNIQYF.

The CDR3 spells CASSLVAGSYEQYF. CDR3 nucleotides: TGCGCCAGCAGCTTGGTGGCAGGCTCCTACGAGCAGTACTTC. The chain combines TRBV5-1 with TRBJ2-7; D remains unclear. Trimming cost V 0 bases and J 0 bases, with 7 bases left between them. The CDR3 consists of 14 residues. Per the germline V gene, CDR1 is SGHRS and CDR2 is YFSETQ.

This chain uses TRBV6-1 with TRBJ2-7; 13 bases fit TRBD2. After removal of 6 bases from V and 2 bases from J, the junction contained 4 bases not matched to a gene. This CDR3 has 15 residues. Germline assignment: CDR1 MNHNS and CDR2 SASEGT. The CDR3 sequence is CASRGTSGVTYEQYF. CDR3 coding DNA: TGTGCCAGCAGGGGGACTAGCGGGGTTACCTACGAGCAGTACTTC.

The CDR3 DNA follows: TGTGCCAGCAGCTCGGGACTAGGCTGGCAGGAGACCCAGTACTTC. Protein: CASSSGLGWQETQYF. V is TRBV5-6 and J is TRBJ2-5; 8 nucleotides align to TRBD2. Per germline, CDR1 SGHDT and CDR2 YYEEEE. This CDR3 has 15 residues. With V trimmed by 3 bases and J by 5 bases, 9 bases remained unmatched.

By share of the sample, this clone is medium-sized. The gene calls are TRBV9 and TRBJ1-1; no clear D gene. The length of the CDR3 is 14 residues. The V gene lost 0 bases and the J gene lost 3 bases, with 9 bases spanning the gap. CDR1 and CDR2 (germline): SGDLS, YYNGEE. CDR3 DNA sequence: TGTGCCAGCAGCGTAGATCCGGCGTACACTGAAGCTTTCTTT. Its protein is CASSVDPAYTEAFF.

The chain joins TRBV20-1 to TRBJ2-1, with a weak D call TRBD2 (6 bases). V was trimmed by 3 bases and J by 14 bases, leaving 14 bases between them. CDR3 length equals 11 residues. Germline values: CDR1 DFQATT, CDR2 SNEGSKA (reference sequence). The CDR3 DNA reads TGCAGTGCTAGGCCCCGGGACTTGGAGTTCTTC. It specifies CSARPRDLEFF.

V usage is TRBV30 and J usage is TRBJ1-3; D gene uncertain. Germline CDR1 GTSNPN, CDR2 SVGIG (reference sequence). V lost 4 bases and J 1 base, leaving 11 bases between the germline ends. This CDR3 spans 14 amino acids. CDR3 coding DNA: TGTGCCTGGAAGGTAGCGGGGTCTGGAAACACCATATATTTT. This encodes CAWKVAGSGNTIYF.

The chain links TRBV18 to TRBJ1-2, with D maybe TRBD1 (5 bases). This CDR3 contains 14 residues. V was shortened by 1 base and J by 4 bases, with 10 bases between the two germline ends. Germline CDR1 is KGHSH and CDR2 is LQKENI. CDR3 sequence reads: CASSPRAGPYGYTF. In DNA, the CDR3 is TGTGCCAGCTCACCACGGGCAGGGCCCTATGGCTACACCTTC.

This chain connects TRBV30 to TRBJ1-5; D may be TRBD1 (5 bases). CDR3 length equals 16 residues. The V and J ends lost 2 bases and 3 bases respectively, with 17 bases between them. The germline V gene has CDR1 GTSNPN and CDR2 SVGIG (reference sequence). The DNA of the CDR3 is TGTGCCTGGAGTCTTCGTTGGTCAGGGCCCAATCAGCCCCAGCATTTT. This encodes CAWSLRWSGPNQPQHF.

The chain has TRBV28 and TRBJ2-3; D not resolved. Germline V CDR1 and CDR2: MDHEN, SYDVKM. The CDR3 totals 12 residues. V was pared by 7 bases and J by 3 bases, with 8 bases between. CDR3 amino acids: CASKGPTDTQYF. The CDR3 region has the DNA TGTGCCAGCAAGGGCCCAACAGATACGCAGTATTTT.

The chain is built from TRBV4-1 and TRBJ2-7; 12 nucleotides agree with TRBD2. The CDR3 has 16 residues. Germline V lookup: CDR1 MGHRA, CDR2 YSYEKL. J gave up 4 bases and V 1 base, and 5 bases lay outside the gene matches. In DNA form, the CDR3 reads TGCGCCAGCAGCCAAGGACTAGCGGGAGTCTCTTACGAGCAGTACTTC. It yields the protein CASSQGLAGVSYEQYF.

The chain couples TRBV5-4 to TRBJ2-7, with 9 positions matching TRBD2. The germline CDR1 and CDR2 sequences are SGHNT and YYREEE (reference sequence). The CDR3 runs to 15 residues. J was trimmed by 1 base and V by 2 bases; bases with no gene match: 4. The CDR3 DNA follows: TGTGCCAGCAGCTTCCGACTAGCGGCTTCCTACGAGCAGTACTTC. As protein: CASSFRLAASYEQYF.

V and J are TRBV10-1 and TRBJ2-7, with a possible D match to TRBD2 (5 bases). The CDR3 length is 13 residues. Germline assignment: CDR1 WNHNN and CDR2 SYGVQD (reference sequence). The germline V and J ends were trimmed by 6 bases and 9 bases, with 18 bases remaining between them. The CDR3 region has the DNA TGCGCCAGCAGGGCGGGCCATCGCCTCGGGCAGTACTTC. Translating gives CASRAGHRLGQYF.

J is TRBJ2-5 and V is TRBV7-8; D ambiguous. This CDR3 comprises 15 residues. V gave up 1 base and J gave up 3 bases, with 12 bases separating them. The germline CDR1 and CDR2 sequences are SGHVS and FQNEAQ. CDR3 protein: CASSLVLGGKETQYF. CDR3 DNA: TGTGCCAGCAGCTTAGTATTGGGCGGAAAAGAGACCCAGTACTTC.

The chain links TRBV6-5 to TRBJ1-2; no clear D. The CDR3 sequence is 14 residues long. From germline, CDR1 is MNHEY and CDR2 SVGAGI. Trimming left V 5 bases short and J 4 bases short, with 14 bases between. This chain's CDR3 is CASSRDSTAYGYTF. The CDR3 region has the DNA TGTGCCAGCAGTCGCGATTCTACGGCCTATGGCTACACCTTC.

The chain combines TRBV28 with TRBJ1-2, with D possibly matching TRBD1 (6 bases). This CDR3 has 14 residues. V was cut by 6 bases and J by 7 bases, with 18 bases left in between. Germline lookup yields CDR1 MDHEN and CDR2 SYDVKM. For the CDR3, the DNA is TGTGCCAGCAGCAGCCTCTTGGGGGGCTCTGGCTACACCTTC. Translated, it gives CASSSLLGGSGYTF.

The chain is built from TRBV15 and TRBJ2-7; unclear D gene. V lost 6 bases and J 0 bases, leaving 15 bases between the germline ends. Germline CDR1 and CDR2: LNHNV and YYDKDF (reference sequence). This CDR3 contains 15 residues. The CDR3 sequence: CATRAFSGSSYEQYF. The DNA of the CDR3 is TGTGCCACCAGAGCCTTCTCGGGCAGCTCCTACGAGCAGTACTTC.

CDR3: CASSRLAGGNTGELFF. DNA of the CDR3: TGCGCCAGCAGCAGACTAGCGGGAGGAAACACCGGGGAGCTGTTTTTT. The rearrangement links TRBV5-1 to TRBJ2-2; 13 bases line up with TRBD2. The V and J ends lost 4 bases and 2 bases, in that order; junction bases with no gene match: 2. Germline V gives CDR1 SGHRS, CDR2 YFSETQ. The CDR3 contains 16 residues.

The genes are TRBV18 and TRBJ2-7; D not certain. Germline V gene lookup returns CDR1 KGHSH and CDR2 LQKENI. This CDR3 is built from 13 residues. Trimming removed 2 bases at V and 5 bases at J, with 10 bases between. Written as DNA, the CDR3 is TGTGCCAGCTCACCAGACTCTTTGGACGAGCAGTACTTC. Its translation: CASSPDSLDEQYF.

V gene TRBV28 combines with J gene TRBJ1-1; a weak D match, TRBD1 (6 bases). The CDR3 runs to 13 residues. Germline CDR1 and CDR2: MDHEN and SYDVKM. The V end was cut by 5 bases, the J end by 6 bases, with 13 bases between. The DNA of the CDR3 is TGTGCCAGCAGTGTCACAGGGCCCCCTGAAGCTTTCTTT. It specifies CASSVTGPPEAFF.

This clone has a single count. CDR3 residues: CSVENPRGTDTQYF. The CDR3 region has the DNA TGCAGCGTTGAAAACCCCAGGGGGACGGATACGCAGTATTTT. The chain joins TRBV29-1 to TRBJ2-3; 7 bases are shared with TRBD1. This CDR3 is built from 14 residues. The J segment lost 6 bases and the V segment lost 2 bases, leaving 8 bases of the junction unmatched. CDR1 is SQVTM, CDR2 ANQGSEA, per germline.

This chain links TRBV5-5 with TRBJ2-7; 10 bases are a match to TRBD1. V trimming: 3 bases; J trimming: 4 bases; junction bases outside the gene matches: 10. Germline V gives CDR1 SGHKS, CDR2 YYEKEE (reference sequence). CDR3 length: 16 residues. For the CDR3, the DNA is TGTGCCAGCAGCTCCGGCCCCGGGACAGGGGCATACGAGCAGTACTTC. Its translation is CASSSGPGTGAYEQYF.

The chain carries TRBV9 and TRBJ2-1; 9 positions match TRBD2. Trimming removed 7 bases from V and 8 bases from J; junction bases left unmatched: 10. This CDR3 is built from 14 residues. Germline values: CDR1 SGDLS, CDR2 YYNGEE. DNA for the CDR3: TGTGCCAGCCGGCGGGAGGGCCCATCCGATGAGCAGTTCTTC. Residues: CASRREGPSDEQFF. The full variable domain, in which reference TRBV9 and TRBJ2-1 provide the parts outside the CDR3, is DSGVTQTPKHLITATGQRVTLRCSPRSGDLSVYWYQQSLDQGLQFLIQYYNGEERAKGNILERFSAQQFPDLHSELNLSSLELGDSALYFCASRREGPSDEQFFGPGTRLTVL.

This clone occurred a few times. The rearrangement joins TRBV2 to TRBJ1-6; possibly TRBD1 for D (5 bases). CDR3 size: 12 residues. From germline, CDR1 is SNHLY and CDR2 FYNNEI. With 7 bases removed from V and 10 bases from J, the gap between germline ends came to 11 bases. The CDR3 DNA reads TGTGCCAGCAAGCAGGGAAACTCACCCCTCCACTTT. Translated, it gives CASKQGNSPLHF.

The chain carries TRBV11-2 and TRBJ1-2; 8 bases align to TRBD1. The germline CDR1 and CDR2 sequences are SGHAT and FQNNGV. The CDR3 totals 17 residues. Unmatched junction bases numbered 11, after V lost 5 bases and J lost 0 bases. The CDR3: CASSAIKMDRANYGYTF. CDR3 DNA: TGTGCCAGCAGCGCGATAAAAATGGACAGGGCTAACTATGGCTACACCTTC.